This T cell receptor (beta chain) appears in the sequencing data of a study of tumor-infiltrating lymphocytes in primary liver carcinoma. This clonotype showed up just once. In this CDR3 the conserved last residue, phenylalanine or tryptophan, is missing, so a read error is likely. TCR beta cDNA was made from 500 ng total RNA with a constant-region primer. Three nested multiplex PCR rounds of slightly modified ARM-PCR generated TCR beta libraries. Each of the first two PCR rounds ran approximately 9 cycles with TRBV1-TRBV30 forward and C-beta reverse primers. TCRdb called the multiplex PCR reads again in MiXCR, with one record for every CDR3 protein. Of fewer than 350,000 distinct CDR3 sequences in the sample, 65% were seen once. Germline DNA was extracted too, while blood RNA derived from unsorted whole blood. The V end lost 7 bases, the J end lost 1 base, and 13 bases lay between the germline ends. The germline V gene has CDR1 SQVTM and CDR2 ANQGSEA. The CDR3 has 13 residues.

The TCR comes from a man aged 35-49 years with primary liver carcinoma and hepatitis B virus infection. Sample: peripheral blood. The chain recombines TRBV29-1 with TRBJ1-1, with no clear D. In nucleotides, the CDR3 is TGCAGCGCTCAGAGCCGGAAGAACACTGAAGCTTTCATT. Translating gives CSAQSRKNTEAFI.